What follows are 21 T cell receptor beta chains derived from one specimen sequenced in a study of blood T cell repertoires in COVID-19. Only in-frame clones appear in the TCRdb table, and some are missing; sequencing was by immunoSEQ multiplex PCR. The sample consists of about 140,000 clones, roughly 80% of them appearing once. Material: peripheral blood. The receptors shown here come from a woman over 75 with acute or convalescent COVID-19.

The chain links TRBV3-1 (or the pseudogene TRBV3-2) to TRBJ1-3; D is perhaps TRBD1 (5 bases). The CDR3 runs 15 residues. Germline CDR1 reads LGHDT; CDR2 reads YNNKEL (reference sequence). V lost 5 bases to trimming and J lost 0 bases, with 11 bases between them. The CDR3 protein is CASSEDTFSGNTIYF. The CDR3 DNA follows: TGTGCCAGCAGCGAGGACACGTTCTCTGGAAACACCATATATTTT.

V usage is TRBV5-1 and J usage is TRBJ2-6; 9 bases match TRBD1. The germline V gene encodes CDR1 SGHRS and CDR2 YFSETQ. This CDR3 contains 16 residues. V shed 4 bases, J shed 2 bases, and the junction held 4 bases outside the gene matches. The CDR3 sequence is CASSRDRVTGANVLTF. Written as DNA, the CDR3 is TGCGCCAGCAGCCGGGACAGGGTGACTGGGGCCAACGTCCTGACTTTC.

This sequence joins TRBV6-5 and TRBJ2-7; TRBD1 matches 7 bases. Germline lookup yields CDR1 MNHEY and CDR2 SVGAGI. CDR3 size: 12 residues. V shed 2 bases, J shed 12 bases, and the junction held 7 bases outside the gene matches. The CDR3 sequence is CASSYGGQSLYF. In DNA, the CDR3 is TGTGCCAGCAGTTACGGGGGACAGTCTCTGTACTTC.

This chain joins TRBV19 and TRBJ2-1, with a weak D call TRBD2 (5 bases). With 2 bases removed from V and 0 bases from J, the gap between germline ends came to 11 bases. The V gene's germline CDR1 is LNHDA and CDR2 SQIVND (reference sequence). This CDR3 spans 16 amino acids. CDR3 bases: TGTGCCAGTAGTATAACGATCGGGGTCTCCTACAATGAGCAGTTCTTC. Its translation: CASSITIGVSYNEQFF.

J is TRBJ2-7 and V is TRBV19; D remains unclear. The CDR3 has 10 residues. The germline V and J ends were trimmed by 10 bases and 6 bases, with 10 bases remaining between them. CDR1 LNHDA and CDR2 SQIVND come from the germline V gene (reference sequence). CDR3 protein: CATPLSEQYF. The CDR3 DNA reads TGTGCCACCCCCCTGTCCGAGCAGTACTTC.

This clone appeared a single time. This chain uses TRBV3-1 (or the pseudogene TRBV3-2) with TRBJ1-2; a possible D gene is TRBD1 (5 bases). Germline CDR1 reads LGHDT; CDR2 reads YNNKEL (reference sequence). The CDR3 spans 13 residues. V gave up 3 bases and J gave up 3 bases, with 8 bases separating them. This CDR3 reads CASSHQGYYGYTF. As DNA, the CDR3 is TGTGCCAGCAGCCACCAGGGTTACTATGGCTACACCTTC.

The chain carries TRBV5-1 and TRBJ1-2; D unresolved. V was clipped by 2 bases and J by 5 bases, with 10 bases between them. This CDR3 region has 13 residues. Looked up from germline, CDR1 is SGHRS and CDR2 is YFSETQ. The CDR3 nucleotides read TGCGCCAGCAGCTTCGATACGGAGTATGGCTACACCTTC. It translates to CASSFDTEYGYTF. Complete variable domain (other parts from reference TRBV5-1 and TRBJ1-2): KAGVTQTPRYLIKTRGQQVTLSCSPISGHRSVSWYQQTPGQGLQFLFEYFSETQRNKGNFPGRFSGRQFSNSRSEMNVSTLELGDSALYLCASSFDTEYGYTFGSGTRLTVV.

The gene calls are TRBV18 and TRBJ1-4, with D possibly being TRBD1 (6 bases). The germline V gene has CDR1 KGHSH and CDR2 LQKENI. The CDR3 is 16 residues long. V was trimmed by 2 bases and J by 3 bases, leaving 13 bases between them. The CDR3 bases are TGTGCCAGCTCACCAAGACAGGTCGGGCCTAATGAAAAACTGTTTTTT. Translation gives CASSPRQVGPNEKLFF. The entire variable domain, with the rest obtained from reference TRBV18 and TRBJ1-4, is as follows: NAGVMQNPRHLVRRRGQEARLRCSPMKGHSHVYWYRQLPEEGLKFMVYLQKENIIDESGMPKERFSAEFPKEGPSILRIQQVVRGDSAAYFCASSPRQVGPNEKLFFGSGTQLSVL.

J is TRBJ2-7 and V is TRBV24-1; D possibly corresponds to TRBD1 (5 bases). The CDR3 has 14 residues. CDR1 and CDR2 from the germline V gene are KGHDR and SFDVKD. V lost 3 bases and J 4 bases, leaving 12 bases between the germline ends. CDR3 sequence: CATSDQGGGYEQYF. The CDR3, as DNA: TGTGCCACCAGTGATCAGGGCGGTGGTTACGAGCAGTACTTC.

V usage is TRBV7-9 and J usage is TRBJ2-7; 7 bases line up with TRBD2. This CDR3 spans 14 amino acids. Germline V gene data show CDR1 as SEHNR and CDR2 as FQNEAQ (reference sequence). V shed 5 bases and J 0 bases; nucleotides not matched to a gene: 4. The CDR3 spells CASSPRGNSYEQYF. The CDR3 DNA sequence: TGTGCCAGCAGCCCGCGGGGGAACTCCTACGAGCAGTACTTC. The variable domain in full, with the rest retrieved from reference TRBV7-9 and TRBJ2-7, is DTGVSQNPRHKITKRGQNVTFRCDPISEHNRLYWYRQTLGQGPEFLTYFQNEAQLEKSRLLSDRFSAERPKGSFSTLEIQRTEQGDSAMYLCASSPRGNSYEQYFGPGTRLTVT.

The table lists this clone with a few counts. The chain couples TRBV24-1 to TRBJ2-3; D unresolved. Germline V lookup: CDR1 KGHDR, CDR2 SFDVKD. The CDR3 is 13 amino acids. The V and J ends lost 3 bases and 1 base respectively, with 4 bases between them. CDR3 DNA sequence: TGTGCCACCAGTGATCCTCGCACAGATACGCAGTATTTT. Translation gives CATSDPRTDTQYF.

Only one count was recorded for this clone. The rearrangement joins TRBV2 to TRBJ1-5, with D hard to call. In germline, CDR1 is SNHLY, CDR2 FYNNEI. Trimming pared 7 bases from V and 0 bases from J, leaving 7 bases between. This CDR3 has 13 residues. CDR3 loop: CASMRDSNQPQHF. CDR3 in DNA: TGTGCCAGCATGAGGGATAGCAATCAGCCCCAGCATTTT.

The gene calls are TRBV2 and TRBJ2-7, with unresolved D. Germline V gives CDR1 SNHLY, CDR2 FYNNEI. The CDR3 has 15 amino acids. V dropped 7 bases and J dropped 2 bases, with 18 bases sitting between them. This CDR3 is CASTEPETLTYEQYF. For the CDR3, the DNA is TGTGCCAGCACCGAACCTGAGACACTCACCTACGAGCAGTACTTC.

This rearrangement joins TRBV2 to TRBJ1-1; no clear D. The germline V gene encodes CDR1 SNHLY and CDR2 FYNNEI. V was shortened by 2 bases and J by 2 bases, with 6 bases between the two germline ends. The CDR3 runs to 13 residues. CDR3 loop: CASSEWRNTEAFF. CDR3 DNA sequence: TGTGCCAGCAGTGAATGGAGAAACACTGAAGCTTTCTTT.

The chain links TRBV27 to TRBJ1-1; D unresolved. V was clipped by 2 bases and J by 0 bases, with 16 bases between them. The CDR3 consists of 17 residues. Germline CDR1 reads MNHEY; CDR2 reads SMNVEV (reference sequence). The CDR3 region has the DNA TGTGCCAGCAGTTTACAGAGGACGGAGGACGTGAACACTGAAGCTTTCTTT. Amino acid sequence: CASSLQRTEDVNTEAFF.

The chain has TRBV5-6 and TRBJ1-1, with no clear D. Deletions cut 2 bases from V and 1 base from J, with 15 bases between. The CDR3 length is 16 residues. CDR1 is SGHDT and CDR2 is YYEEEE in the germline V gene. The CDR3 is CASSFLMGTSNTEAFF. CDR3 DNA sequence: TGTGCCAGCAGCTTCTTGATGGGCACTTCGAACACTGAAGCTTTCTTT.

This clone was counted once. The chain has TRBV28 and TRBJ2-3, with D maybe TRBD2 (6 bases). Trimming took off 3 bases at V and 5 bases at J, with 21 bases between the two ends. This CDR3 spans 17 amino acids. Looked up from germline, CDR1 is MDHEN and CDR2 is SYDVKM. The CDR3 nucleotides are TGTGCCAGCAGTTTGGGCGGAGCCGGGGGTTCGCTAGATACGCAGTATTTT. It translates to CASSLGGAGGSLDTQYF. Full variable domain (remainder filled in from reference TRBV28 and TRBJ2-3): DVKVTQSSRYLVKRTGEKVFLECVQDMDHENMFWYRQDPGLGLRLIYFSYDVKMKEKGDIPEGYSVSREKKERFSLILESASTNQTSMYLCASSLGGAGGSLDTQYFGPGTRLTVL.

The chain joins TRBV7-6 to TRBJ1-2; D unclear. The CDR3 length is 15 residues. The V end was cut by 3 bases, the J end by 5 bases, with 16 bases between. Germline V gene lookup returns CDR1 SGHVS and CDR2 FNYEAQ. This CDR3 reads CASSFGSHSQYGYTF. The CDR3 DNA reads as TGTGCCAGCAGCTTTGGGTCACATAGCCAATATGGCTACACCTTC.

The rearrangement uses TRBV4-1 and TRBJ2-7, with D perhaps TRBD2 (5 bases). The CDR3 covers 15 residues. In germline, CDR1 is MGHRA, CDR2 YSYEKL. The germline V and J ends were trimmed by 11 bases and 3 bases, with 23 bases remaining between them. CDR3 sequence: CAPSRPLARFYEQYF. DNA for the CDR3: TGCGCCCCCAGCCGCCCCCTAGCCCGCTTCTACGAGCAGTACTTC.

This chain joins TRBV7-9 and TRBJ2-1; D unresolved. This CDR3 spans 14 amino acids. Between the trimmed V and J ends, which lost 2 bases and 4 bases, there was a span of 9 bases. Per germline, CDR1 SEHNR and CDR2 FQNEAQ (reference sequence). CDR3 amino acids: CASSLRESYNEQFF. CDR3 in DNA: TGTGCCAGCAGCTTAAGAGAATCTTACAATGAGCAGTTCTTC.

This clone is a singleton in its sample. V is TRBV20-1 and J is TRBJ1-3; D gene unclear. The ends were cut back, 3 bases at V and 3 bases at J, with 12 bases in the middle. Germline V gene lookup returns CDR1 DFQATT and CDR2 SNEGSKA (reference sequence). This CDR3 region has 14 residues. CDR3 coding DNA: TGCAGTGCTAGTAGCGGGAGGTTTGGAAACACCATATATTTT. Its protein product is CSASSGRFGNTIYF.